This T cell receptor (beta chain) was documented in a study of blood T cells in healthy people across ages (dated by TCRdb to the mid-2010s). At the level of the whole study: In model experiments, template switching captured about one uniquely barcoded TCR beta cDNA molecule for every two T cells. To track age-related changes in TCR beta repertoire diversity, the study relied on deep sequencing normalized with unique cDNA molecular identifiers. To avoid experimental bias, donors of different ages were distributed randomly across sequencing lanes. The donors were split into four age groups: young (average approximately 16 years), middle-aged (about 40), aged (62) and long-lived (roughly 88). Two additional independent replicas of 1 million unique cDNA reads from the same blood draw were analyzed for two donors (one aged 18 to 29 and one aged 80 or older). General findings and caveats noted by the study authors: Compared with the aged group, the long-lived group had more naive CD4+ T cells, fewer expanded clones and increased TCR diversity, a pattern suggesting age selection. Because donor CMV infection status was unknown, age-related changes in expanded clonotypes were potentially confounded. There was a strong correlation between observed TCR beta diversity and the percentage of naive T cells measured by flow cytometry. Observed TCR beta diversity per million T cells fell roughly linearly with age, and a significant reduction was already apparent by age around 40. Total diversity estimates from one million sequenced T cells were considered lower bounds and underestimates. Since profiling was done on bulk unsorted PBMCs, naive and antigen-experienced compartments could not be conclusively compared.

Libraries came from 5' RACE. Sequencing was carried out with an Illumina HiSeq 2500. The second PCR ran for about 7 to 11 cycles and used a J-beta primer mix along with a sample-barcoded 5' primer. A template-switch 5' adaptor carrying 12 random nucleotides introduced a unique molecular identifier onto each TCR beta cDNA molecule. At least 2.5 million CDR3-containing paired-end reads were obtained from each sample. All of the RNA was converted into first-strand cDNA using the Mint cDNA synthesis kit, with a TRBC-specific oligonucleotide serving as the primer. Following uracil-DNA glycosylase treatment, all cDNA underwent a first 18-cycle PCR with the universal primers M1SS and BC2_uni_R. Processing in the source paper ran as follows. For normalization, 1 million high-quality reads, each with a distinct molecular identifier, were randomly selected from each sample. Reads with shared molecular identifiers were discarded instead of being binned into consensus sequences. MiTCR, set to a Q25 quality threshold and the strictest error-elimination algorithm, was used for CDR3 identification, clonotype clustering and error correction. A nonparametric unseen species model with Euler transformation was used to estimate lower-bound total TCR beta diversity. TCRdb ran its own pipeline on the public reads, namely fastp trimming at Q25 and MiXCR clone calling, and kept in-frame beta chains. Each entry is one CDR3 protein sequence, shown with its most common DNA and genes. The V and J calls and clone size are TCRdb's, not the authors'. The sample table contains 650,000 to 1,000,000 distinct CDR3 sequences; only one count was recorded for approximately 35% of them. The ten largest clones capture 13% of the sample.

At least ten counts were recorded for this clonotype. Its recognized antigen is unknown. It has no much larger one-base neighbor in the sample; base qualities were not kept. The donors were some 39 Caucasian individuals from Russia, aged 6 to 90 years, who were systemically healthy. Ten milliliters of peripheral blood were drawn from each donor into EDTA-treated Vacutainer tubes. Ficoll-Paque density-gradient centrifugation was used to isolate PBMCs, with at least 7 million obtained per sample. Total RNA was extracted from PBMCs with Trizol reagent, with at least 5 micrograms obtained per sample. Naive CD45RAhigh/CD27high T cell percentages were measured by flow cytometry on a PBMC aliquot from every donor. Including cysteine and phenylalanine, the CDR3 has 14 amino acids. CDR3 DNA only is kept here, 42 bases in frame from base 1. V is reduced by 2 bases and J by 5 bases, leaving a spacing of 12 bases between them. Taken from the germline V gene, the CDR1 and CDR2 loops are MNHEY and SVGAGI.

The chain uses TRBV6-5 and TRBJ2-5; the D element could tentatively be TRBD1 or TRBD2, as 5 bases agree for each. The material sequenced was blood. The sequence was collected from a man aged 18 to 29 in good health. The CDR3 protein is CASSYPGRLETQYF. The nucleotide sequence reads TGTGCCAGCAGTTACCCGGGACGACTGGAGACCCAGTACTTC.